This T cell receptor (beta chain) was profiled in a study of T cell responses to AZD1222 COVID-19 vaccine. A few counts support this clone. Its antigen is currently unknown. Repertoires were generated with immunoSEQ multiplex PCR, while TCRdb's copy carries only in-frame clones and drops some. The profile shows about 120,000 clones, approximately 86% of them singletons. General observations from the study: With two AZD1222 doses given, Spike-specific TCR breadth and depth both rose.

V gave up 0 bases and J gave up 1 base, with 21 bases separating them. Germline V gene lookup returns CDR1 WNHNN and CDR2 SYGVQD (reference sequence). CDR3 length: 19 amino acids. The V gene is TRBV10-1, the J gene TRBJ1-1; D call uncertain. The origin of this receptor is an adult who received the AZD1222 COVID-19 vaccine. Sequencing was performed on peripheral blood, taken 28 days after the second AZD1222 dose. CDR3 nucleotide sequence: TGCGCCAGCAGTGAGTCGAAAAGTAGGTGGCGCGGTAGGAACACTGAAGCTTTCTTT. Its translation: CASSESKSRWRGRNTEAFF.